This note documents a single T cell receptor beta chain sequence. Its antigen is still unknown. Base quality data are lacking; no much larger clone is found one base away. The CDR3 regions of human TCRbeta chains were subjected to immunosequencing. In the authors' own workflow: TCRs in the repertoires were compared against a reference library of SARS-CoV-2-specific TCRs that had been generated with the MIRA antigen-specificity platform. Breadth was defined as the fraction of unique TCRs that were SARS-CoV-2-associated. Depth was defined as the fraction of total T cells that were SARS-CoV-2-associated. Using the MIRA data, each spike-specific TCR was mapped to the spike region that the TCR reacts to and placed in a CD4 or CD8 class. Log10-transformed breadth and depth values were compared by one-way ANOVA with Sidak's multiple comparisons tests. Entries here come from immuneACCESS through TCRdb and include only in-frame sequences with V and J called. Some clones fail to appear in such tables; in the studies checked, an unresolved V gene covers under half of the shortfall, and the cause of the remainder is unknown. That table gives V, J and clone size, and the DNA gave D and trimming. The sample table records roughly 91,000 clones; 70% to 90% of these occur just once. Approximately 3% of the sample is held by the ten biggest clonotypes.

Taken with the paper, the label for time point translates to: baseline before first vaccination. The vaccinee samples were drawn from two UK trials, COV001 and COV002, one of which was a single-blind randomized controlled phase 2/3 trial testing AZD1222 (ChAdOx1 nCoV-19) in healthy adults. For TCRbeta chain sequencing, PBMC samples were collected from trial participants at day 0 and at day 28 after the second dose. The trim is 7 bases for V and 2 bases for J, with a gap of 11 bases between the germline ends. The germline V gene specifies SQVTM as CDR1 and ANQGSEA as CDR2. CDR3 length: 13 amino acids, cysteine to phenylalanine. Left in the record is the CDR3 DNA by itself, 39 bases read in frame from the first base. The data belong to a study of T cell responses to AZD1222 COVID-19 vaccine listed by TCRdb under 2021. Describing the broader study: Because spike-specific TCR depth and breadth did not differ between the two schedules, AZD1222 recipients who got a second dose at roughly 4 weeks were pooled with those who got a second dose at roughly 12 weeks. TCR sequencing was performed for roughly 250 trial participants, of whom some 200 were given two doses of AZD1222 and around 25 were given two doses of MenACWY control vaccine. Trial participants were enrolled by age into 18-55, 56-69 and 70-plus year subgroups, with approximately 150, 28 and 58 TCR-sequenced participants respectively. Study-wide conclusions, independent of this receptor: The vaccine-associated CD4 TCRs covered the entire spike protein, and the dominant responses fell in regions 160-218 and 743-854. Epitopes outside the regions mutated in the B.1.351 and B.1.1.7 variants were reportedly recognized by nearly half of the unique spike-specific TCRs. Because no samples from the day 14 peak response were available, repertoires could be characterized only after the peak T cell response. After two AZD1222 doses, spike-specific TCR breadth and depth were significantly higher than at day 0 and than in MenACWY recipients. Conclusions about previously exposed vaccinees are limited because only six or seven AZD1222 recipients were SARS-CoV-2 seropositive at baseline. In the small 56-69-year group, the increase in depth fell short of significance, most likely because of low power. Most participants were white British and females outnumbered males, and the authors suggested that clonal diversity may have been underestimated.

This specimen consisted of peripheral blood, obtained on day 0 of AZD1222 vaccination. The V and J segments used are TRBV29-1 and TRBJ1-4, with no confidently assigned D gene. This receptor was taken from an adult in good health. The DNA reads TGCAGCGCCCAGGCGGACACTAATGAAAAACTGTTTTTT. It specifies CSAQADTNEKLFF. Beyond the CDR3, the reference TRBV29-1 and TRBJ1-4 genes provide the residues; the full variable domain reads: SAVISQKPSRDICQRGTSLTIQCQVDSQVTMMFWYRQQPGQSLTLIATANQGSEATYESGFVIDKFPISRPNLTFSTLTVSNMSPEDSSIYLCSAQADTNEKLFFGSGTQLSVL.